A single sample is the source of the 19 T cell receptor beta chains below, sequenced in a study of blood T cell repertoires in COVID-19. Sequencing was performed with immunoSEQ multiplex PCR; in TCRdb, only in-frame clones are kept and a portion is missing. The profile shows about 110,000 clones, 88% of them singletons. Sequencing used peripheral blood. The receptors were sampled from a man in his fifties with active or convalescent COVID-19.

CDR3 sequence (DNA): TGTGCCAGCAGTGAAAAGGTGGAGGGGAAGGAGCAGTTCTTC. Protein: CASSEKVEGKEQFF. This chain connects TRBV25-1 to TRBJ2-1, with TRBD2 as a possible D gene (6 bases). Germline V lookup: CDR1 MGHDK, CDR2 SYGVNS. The V gene lost 2 bases and the J gene lost 10 bases, with 15 bases spanning the gap. This CDR3 spans 14 amino acids.

This clone appeared once. V usage is TRBV18 and J usage is TRBJ2-5; 7 bases map to TRBD1. After removal of 3 bases from V and 3 bases from J, the junction contained 1 base not matched to a gene. Germline assignment: CDR1 KGHSH and CDR2 LQKENI. The CDR3 loop spans 13 amino acids. Here the CDR3 DNA reads TGTGCCAGCTCACCTGGGACAGAAGAGACCCAGTACTTC. This gives the protein CASSPGTEETQYF.

The rearrangement uses TRBV10-3 and TRBJ2-1; the match to TRBD2 covers 8 bases. Germline loops: CDR1 ENHRY, CDR2 SYGVKD. The CDR3 runs 14 residues. The V segment lost 8 bases and the J segment 5 bases; nucleotides outside the gene matches: 8. The CDR3 DNA sequence: TGTGCCATCCTGCGGGGGGACGGGAACAATGAGCAGTTCTTC. Translation gives CAILRGDGNNEQFF.

This chain connects TRBV5-5 to TRBJ2-7; D is uncertain. The CDR3 spans 13 residues. CDR1 SGHKS and CDR2 YYEKEE come from the germline V gene (reference sequence). The germline V and J ends were trimmed by 2 bases and 4 bases, with 10 bases remaining between them. The DNA of the CDR3 is TGTGCCAGCAGCTTTCGACAAATTTACGAGCAGTACTTC. This gives the protein CASSFRQIYEQYF.

This clone was seen more than once but under ten times. This chain links TRBV30 with TRBJ2-7; possible D gene TRBD1, 6 bases. CDR3 size: 14 residues. CDR1 and CDR2 (germline): GTSNPN, SVGIG (reference sequence). Between the trimmed V and J ends, which lost 2 bases and 3 bases, there was a span of 14 bases. CDR3 nucleotide sequence: TGTGCCTGGAGTCCCGGGACAACCGGCTACGAGCAGTACTTC. This translates into CAWSPGTTGYEQYF.

This clone was found once. The rearrangement joins TRBV19 to TRBJ2-4; perhaps TRBD2 as D (6 bases). The germline V gene encodes CDR1 LNHDA and CDR2 SQIVND (reference sequence). This CDR3 has 17 residues. With 5 bases removed from V and 3 bases from J, the gap between germline ends came to 20 bases. The CDR3 protein is CASSVPASTGGKNIQYF. The CDR3 coding sequence is TGTGCCAGTAGTGTGCCGGCTTCAACCGGGGGCAAAAACATTCAGTACTTC.

This sequence joins TRBV9 and TRBJ2-7; the D is unclear. The CDR3 runs to 13 residues. V shed 0 bases and J shed 3 bases, with 7 bases lying between them. Germline values: CDR1 SGDLS, CDR2 YYNGEE. CDR3 coding DNA: TGTGCCAGCAGCGTAGCCCAGAACTACGAGCAGTACTTC. Residues: CASSVAQNYEQYF.

The V gene is TRBV2, the J gene TRBJ1-4, with D perhaps matching TRBD1 (5 bases). This CDR3 is built from 14 residues. The germline CDR1 and CDR2 sequences are SNHLY and FYNNEI. With 6 bases removed from V and 3 bases from J, the gap between germline ends came to 11 bases. Here the CDR3 DNA reads TGTGCCAGCAGGGTCGGAGGGGCTAATGAAAAACTGTTTTTT. This sequence encodes CASRVGGANEKLFF.

The V and J genes are TRBV28 and TRBJ2-5; 9 bases align to TRBD1. CDR1 and CDR2 (germline): MDHEN, SYDVKM. The CDR3 length is 13 residues. V trimming: 8 bases; J trimming: 7 bases; junction bases outside the gene matches: 8. The CDR3 here is CASRDRDFRTQYF. In nucleotides, the CDR3 is TGTGCCAGCCGGGACAGGGACTTTAGGACCCAGTACTTC.

The V call is TRBV24-1, the J call TRBJ2-1, with 8 nucleotides matching TRBD1. CDR3 length equals 15 residues. J gave up 6 bases and V 2 bases, and 5 bases lay outside the gene matches. CDR1 is KGHDR and CDR2 is SFDVKD in the germline V gene. Here the CDR3 reads CATSDSIDRGNEQFF. For the CDR3, the DNA is TGTGCCACCAGTGATTCGATCGACAGGGGCAATGAGCAGTTCTTC.

The chain links TRBV7-8 to TRBJ1-2, with 9 nucleotides matching TRBD1. The CDR3 length is 16 residues. CDR1 SGHVS and CDR2 FQNEAQ come from the germline V gene. J gave up 4 bases and V 1 base, and 7 bases lay outside the gene matches. CDR3 residues: CASSLVGTGFAYGYTF. Here the CDR3 DNA reads TGTGCCAGCAGCTTAGTTGGGACAGGGTTTGCCTATGGCTACACCTTC. Drawing the rest from reference TRBV7-8 and TRBJ1-2, the complete variable domain is GAGVSQSPRYKVAKRGQDVALRCDPISGHVSLFWYQQALGQGPEFLTYFQNEAQLDKSGLPSDRFFAERPEGSVSTLKIQRTQQEDSAVYLCASSLVGTGFAYGYTFGSGTRLTVV.

CDR3 sequence (DNA): TGTGCCAGTAGTGTAACCGGGACAGGGTTCCCTGGCTACACCTTC. It is translated as CASSVTGTGFPGYTF. The chain employs TRBV19 and TRBJ1-2, with TRBD1 identical over 9 bases. The CDR3 loop spans 15 amino acids. V shed 5 bases, J shed 7 bases, and the junction held 11 bases outside the gene matches. Germline V gives CDR1 LNHDA, CDR2 SQIVND (reference sequence).

This chain joins TRBV4-1 and TRBJ2-1; D is uncertain. Per germline, CDR1 MGHRA and CDR2 YSYEKL. V lost 1 base to trimming and J lost 5 bases, with 12 bases between them. The CDR3 is 15 amino acids. CDR3 in DNA: TGCGCCAGCAGCCAAGTGGTCCCTAGAAACAATGAGCAGTTCTTC. It translates to CASSQVVPRNNEQFF.

This CDR3 is CASSLDGRNTGELFF. The CDR3 nucleotides read TGTGCCAGCAGCTTGGACGGGAGGAACACCGGGGAGCTGTTTTTT. V is TRBV5-4 and J is TRBJ2-2; D may be TRBD2 (6 bases). Per germline, CDR1 SGHNT and CDR2 YYREEE (reference sequence). The CDR3 is 15 amino acids. The V and J ends lost 0 bases and 1 base respectively, with 7 bases between them.

In this sample, this clone turned up a few times. The rearrangement joins TRBV6-5 to TRBJ1-6; 7 bases are shared with TRBD1. The V and J ends lost 2 bases and 4 bases, in that order; junction bases with no gene match: 5. Germline V gives CDR1 MNHEY, CDR2 SVGAGI. This CDR3 is built from 16 residues. Here the CDR3 reads CASSYGETGYNSPLHF. Written as DNA, the CDR3 is TGTGCCAGCAGTTACGGCGAGACAGGGTATAATTCACCCCTCCACTTT.

This chain links TRBV5-1 with TRBJ1-6; TRBD1 matches at 10 bases. The CDR3 has 17 amino acids. The germline V gene has CDR1 SGHRS and CDR2 YFSETQ. V lost 0 bases and J lost 8; bases outside the gene matches: 8. For the CDR3, the DNA is TGCGCCAGCAGCTTGGCCCCGGGACAGGGGTCGTATTCACCCCTCCACTTT. This codes for CASSLAPGQGSYSPLHF.

This clone showed up just once. The chain combines TRBV3-1 (or the pseudogene TRBV3-2) with TRBJ2-5; 10 nucleotides match TRBD1. V was pared by 4 bases and J by 1 base, with 9 bases of the junction left unmatched. CDR1 is LGHDT, CDR2 YNNKEL, per germline (reference sequence). The CDR3 spans 17 residues. The CDR3 DNA follows: TGTGCCAGCAGCCCGTCCCCGACAGGGGGCCCCCAAGAGACCCAGTACTTC. Protein sequence: CASSPSPTGGPQETQYF.

V gene TRBV6-2 or TRBV6-3 combines with J gene TRBJ2-2; the match to TRBD2 covers 10 bases. The CDR3 loop spans 15 amino acids. Germline CDR1 MNHEY, CDR2 SVGEGT. The V segment lost 2 bases and the J segment 7 bases; nucleotides outside the gene matches: 4. CDR3 residues: CASSYRLAGVGELFF. CDR3 DNA sequence: TGTGCCAGCAGTTACAGGCTAGCGGGAGTCGGGGAGCTGTTTTTT.

The chain carries TRBV18 and TRBJ2-7; 13 bases agree with TRBD2. Trimming cost V 2 bases and J 2 bases; bases outside gene matches: 6. Per germline, CDR1 KGHSH and CDR2 LQKENI. The CDR3 is 17 residues long. This chain's CDR3 is CASSPRGLAGVTYEQYF. In nucleotides, the CDR3 is TGTGCCAGCTCACCAAGAGGACTAGCGGGAGTAACCTACGAGCAGTACTTC.